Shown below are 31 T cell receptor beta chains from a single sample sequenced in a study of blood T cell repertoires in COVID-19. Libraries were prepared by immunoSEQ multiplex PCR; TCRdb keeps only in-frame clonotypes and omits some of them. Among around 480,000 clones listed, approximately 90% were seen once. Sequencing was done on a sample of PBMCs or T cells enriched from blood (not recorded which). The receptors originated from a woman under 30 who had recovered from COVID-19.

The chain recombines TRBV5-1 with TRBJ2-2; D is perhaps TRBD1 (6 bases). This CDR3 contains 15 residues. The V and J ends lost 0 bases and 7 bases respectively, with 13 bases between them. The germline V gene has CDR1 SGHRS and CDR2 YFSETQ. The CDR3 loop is CASSLEGGKGGELFF. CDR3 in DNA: TGCGCCAGCAGCTTGGAAGGGGGTAAAGGCGGGGAGCTGTTTTTT.

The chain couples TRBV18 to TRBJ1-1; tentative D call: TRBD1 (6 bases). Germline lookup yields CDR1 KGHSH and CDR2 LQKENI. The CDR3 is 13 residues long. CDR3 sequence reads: CAARGQENTEAFF. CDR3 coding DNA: TGTGCTGCCCGGGGACAAGAGAACACTGAAGCTTTCTTT.

For the CDR3, the DNA is TGTGCCAGCAGCTACGGACAGGTTAGCAATCAGCCCCAGCATTTT. Its protein product is CASSYGQVSNQPQHF. The gene calls are TRBV7-9 and TRBJ1-5; 7 bases align to TRBD1. Per germline, CDR1 SEHNR and CDR2 FQNEAQ (reference sequence). This CDR3 is built from 15 residues. V dropped 4 bases and J dropped 0; count of bases not matched to a gene: 3.

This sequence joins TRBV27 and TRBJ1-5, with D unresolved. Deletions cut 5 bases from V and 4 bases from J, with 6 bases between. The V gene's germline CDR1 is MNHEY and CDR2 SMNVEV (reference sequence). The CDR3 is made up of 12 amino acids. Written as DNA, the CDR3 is TGTGCCAGCAGTCCTCCGAATCAGCCCCAGCATTTT. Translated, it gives CASSPPNQPQHF.

CDR3 sequence: CASSPGQGGKKQYF. In DNA, the CDR3 is TGCGCCAGCAGCCCGGGACAGGGGGGTAAGAAGCAGTACTTC. This sequence joins TRBV10-1 and TRBJ2-7; 11 bases line up with TRBD1. CDR3 length: 14 amino acids. Germline V CDR1 and CDR2: WNHNN, SYGVQD (reference sequence). V was clipped by 6 bases and J by 8 bases; unmatched bases: 9.

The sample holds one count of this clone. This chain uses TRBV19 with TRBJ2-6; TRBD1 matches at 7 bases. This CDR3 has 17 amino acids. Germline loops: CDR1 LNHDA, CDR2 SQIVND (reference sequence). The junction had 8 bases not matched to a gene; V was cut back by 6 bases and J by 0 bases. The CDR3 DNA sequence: TGTGCCAGTAGCCTGACAGGGCCCCGCTCTGGGGCCAACGTCCTGACTTTC. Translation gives CASSLTGPRSGANVLTF.

CDR3 bases: TGCAGTGCTAGTCCACCCACAGCCACTAACTATGGCTACACCTTC. This gives the protein CSASPPTATNYGYTF. J is TRBJ1-2 and V is TRBV20-1; no firm D call. The V end lost 3 bases, the J end lost 0 bases, and 14 bases lay between the germline ends. Germline V gives CDR1 DFQATT, CDR2 SNEGSKA (reference sequence). The CDR3 has 15 residues.

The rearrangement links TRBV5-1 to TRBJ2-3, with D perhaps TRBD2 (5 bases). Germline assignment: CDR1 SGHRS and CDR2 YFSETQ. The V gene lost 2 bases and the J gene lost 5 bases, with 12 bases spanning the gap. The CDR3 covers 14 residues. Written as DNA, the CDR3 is TGCGCCAGCAGCTTAGGACTCACTCAAGATACGCAGTATTTT. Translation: CASSLGLTQDTQYF.

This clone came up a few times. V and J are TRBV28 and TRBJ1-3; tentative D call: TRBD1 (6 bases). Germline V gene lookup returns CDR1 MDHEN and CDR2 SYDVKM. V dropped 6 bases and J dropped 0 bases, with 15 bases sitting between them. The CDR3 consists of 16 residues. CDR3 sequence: CASSLQGKLSGNTIYF. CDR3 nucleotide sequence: TGTGCCAGCAGCCTCCAGGGGAAACTCTCTGGAAACACCATATATTTT.

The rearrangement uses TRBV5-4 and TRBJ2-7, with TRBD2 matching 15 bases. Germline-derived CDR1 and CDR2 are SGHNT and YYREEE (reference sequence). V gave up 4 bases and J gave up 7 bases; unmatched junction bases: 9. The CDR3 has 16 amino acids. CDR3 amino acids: CASSLGLAGGLEEQYF. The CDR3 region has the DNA TGTGCCAGCAGCCTGGGACTAGCGGGGGGCCTTGAGGAGCAGTACTTC.

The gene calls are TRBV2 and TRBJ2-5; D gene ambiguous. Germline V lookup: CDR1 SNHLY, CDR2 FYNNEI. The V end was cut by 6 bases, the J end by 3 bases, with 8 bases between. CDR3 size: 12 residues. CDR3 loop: CASRASEETQYF. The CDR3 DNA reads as TGTGCCAGCAGGGCCTCAGAAGAGACCCAGTACTTC. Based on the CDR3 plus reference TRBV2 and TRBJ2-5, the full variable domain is EPEVTQTPSHQVTQMGQEVILRCVPISNHLYFYWYRQILGQKVEFLVSFYNNEISEKSEIFDDQFSVERPDGSNFTLKIRSTKLEDSAMYFCASRASEETQYFGPGTRLLVL.

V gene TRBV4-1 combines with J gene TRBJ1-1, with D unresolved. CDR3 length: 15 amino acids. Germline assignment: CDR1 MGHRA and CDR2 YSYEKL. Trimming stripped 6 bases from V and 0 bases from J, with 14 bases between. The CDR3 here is CASRSNPLMNTEAFF. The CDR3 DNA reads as TGCGCCAGCAGGAGCAACCCTCTTATGAACACTGAAGCTTTCTTT.

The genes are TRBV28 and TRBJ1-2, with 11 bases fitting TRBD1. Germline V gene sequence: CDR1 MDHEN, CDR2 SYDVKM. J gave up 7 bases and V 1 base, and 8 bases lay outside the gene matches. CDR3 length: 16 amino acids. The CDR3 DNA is TGTGCCAGCAGTTTATCGTTGGGACAGGGGGTCGCTGGCTACACCTTC. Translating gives CASSLSLGQGVAGYTF.

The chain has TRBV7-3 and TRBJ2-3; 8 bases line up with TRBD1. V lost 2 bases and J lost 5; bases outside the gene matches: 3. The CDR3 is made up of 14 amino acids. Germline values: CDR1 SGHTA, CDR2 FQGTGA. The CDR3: CASSLQGAEDTQYF. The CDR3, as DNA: TGTGCCAGCAGCTTACAGGGGGCAGAAGATACGCAGTATTTT. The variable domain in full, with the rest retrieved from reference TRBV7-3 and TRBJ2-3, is GAGVSQTPSNKVTEKGKYVELRCDPISGHTALYWYRQSLGQGPEFLIYFQGTGAADDSGLPNDRFFAVRPEGSVSTLKIQRTERGDSAVYLCASSLQGAEDTQYFGPGTRLTVL.

CDR3 in amino acids: CASSFARRETQYF. The CDR3 DNA follows: TGTGCCAGCAGCTTTGCACGGAGGGAGACCCAGTACTTC. This chain uses TRBV7-2 with TRBJ2-5; a possible D gene is TRBD2 (5 bases). The CDR3 spans 13 residues. V lost 3 bases, J lost 5 bases, and 10 bases lay in between. CDR1 is SGHTA, CDR2 FQGNSA, per germline.

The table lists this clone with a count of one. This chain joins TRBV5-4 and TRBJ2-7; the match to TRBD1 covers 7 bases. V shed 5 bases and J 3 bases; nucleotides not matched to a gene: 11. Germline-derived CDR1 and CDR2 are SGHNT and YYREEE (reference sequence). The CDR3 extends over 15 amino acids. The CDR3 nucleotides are TGTGCCAGCAGTAAGATACAGGGGAGAAACTACGAGCAGTACTTC. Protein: CASSKIQGRNYEQYF.

CDR3 protein: CAWSVVGGGAPDTQYF. CDR3 nucleotides: TGTGCCTGGAGTGTGGTCGGCGGGGGGGCCCCAGATACGCAGTATTTT. The chain links TRBV30 to TRBJ2-3, with TRBD2 matching 9 bases. Losses at the gene ends were 0 bases for V and 4 bases for J; bases not matched to a gene: 8. The CDR3 is 16 residues long. The V gene's germline CDR1 is GTSNPN and CDR2 SVGIG (reference sequence).

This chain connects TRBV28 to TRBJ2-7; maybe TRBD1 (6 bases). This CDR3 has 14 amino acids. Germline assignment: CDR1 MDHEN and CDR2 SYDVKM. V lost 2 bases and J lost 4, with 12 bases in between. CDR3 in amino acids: CASSLQGLFYEQYF. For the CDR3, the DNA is TGTGCCAGCAGTTTACAGGGGCTTTTTTACGAGCAGTACTTC.

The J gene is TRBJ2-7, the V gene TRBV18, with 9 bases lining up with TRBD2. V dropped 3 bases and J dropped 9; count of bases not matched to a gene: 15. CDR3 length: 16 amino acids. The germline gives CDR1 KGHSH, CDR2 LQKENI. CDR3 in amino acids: CASSPKGLAGPSGQYF. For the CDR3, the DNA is TGTGCCAGCTCACCGAAAGGGCTAGCGGGACCATCGGGGCAGTACTTC.

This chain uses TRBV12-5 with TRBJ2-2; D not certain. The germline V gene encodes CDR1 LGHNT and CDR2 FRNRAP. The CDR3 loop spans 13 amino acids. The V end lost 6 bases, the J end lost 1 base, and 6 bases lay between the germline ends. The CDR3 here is CASGIQNTGELFF. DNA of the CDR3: TGTGCTAGTGGAATCCAGAACACCGGGGAGCTGTTTTTT.

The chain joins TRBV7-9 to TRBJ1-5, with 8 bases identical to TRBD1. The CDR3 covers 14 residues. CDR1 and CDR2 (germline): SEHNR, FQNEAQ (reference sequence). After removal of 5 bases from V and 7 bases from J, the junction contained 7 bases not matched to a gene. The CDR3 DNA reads TGTGCCAGCAGCGCGGACAGGGATGAACAGCCCCAGCATTTT. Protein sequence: CASSADRDEQPQHF.

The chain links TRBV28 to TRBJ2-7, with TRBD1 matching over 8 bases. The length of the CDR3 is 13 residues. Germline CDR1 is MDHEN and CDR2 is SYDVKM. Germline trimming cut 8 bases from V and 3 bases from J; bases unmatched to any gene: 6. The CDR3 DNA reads TGTGCCAGCTTTGGCAGGGGGCACTACGAGCAGTACTTC. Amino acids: CASFGRGHYEQYF.

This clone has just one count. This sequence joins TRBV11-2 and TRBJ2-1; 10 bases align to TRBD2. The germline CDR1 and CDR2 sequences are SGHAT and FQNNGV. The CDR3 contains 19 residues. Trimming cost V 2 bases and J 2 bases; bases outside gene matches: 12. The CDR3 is CASSLFSGTSVPTYNEQFF. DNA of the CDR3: TGTGCCAGCAGCTTATTTTCCGGGACTAGCGTACCCACCTACAATGAGCAGTTCTTC. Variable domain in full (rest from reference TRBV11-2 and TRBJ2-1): EAGVAQSPRYKIIEKRQSVAFWCNPISGHATLYWYQQILGQGPKLLIQFQNNGVVDDSQLPKDRFSAERLKGVDSTLKIQPAKLEDSAVYLCASSLFSGTSVPTYNEQFFGPGTRLTVL.

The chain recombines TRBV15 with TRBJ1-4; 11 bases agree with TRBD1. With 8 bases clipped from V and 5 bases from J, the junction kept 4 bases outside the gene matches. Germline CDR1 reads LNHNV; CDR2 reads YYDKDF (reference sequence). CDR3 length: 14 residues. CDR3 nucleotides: TGTGCCACCGGGACAGGGGGTGCCAATGAAAAACTGTTTTTT. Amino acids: CATGTGGANEKLFF.

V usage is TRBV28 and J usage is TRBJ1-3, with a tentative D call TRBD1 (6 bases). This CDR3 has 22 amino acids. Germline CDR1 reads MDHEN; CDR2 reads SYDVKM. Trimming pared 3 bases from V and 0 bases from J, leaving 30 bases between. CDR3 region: CASSFPLVIGTKKRSSGNTIYF. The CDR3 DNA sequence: TGTGCCAGCAGTTTCCCTCTCGTTATTGGGACAAAGAAAAGGTCCTCTGGAAACACCATATATTTT.

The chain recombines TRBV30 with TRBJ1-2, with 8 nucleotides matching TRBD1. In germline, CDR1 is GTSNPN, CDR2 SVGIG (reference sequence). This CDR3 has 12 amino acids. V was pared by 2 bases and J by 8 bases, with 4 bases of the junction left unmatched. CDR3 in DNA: TGTGCCTGGAGTACGACAGGGGAAGGCTACACCTTC. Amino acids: CAWSTTGEGYTF.

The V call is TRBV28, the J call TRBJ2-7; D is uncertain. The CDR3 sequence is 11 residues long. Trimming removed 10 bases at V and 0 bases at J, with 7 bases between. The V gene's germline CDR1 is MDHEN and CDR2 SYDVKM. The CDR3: CATTGSYEQYF. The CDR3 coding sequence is TGTGCCACCACCGGCTCCTACGAGCAGTACTTC.

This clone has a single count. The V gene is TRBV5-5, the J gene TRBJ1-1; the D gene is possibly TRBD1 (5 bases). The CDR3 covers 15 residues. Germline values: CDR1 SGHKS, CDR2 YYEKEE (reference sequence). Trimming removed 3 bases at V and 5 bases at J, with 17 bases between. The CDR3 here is CASSSGIGVTTEAFF. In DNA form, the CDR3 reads TGTGCCAGCAGCTCTGGGATAGGGGTCACAACTGAAGCTTTCTTT.

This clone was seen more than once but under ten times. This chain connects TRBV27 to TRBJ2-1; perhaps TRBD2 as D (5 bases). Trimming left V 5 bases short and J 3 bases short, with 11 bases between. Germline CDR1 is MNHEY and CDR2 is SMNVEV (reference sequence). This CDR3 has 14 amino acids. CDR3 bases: TGTGCCAGCAGTAAGCGGAACTACTACAATGAGCAGTTCTTC. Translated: CASSKRNYYNEQFF.

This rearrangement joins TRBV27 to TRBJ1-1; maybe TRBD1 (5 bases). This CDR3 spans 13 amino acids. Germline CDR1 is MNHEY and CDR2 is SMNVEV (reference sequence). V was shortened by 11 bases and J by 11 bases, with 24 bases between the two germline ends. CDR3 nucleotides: TGTGCCCCCTCCGAGGCAGGGAGGGTGGAGGCTTTCTTT. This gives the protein CAPSEAGRVEAFF.

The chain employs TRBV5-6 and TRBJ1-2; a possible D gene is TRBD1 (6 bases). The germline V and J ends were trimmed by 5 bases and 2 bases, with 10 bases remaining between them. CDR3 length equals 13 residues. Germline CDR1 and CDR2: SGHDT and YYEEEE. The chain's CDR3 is CASSKDSNYGYTF. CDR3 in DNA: TGTGCCAGCAGTAAGGACAGCAACTATGGCTACACCTTC. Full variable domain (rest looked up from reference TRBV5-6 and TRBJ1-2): DAGVTQSPTHLIKTRGQQVTLRCSPKSGHDTVSWYQQALGQGPQFIFQYYEEEERQRGNFPDRFSGHQFPNYSSELNVNALLLGDSALYLCASSKDSNYGYTFGSGTRLTVV.